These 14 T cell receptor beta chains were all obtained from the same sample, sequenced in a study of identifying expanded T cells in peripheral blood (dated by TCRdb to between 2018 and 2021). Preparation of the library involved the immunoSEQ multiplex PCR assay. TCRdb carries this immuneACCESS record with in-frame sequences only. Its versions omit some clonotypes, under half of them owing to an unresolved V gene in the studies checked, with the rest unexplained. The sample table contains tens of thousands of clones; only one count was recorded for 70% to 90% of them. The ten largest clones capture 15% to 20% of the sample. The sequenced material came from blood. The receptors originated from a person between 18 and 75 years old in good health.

The CDR3 DNA reads as TGTGCCACCGCCGGGACAGCTAACTATGGCTACACCTTC. Protein product: CATAGTANYGYTF. The V gene is TRBV19, the J gene TRBJ1-2, with TRBD1 identical over 7 bases. This CDR3 region has 13 residues. V was pared by 10 bases and J by 0 bases, with 5 bases of the junction left unmatched. Germline V lookup: CDR1 LNHDA, CDR2 SQIVND (reference sequence).

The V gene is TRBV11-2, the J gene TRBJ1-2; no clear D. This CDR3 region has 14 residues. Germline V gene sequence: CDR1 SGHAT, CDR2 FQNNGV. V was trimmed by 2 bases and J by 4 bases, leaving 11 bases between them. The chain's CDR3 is CASSLNEYGYGYTF. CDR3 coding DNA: TGTGCCAGCAGCTTAAATGAGTATGGCTATGGCTACACCTTC.

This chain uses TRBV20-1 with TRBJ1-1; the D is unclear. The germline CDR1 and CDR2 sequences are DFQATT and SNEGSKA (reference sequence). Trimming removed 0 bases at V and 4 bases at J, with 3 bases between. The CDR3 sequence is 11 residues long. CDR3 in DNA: TGCAGTGCTAGAGATACCACTGAAGCTTTCTTT. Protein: CSARDTTEAFF.

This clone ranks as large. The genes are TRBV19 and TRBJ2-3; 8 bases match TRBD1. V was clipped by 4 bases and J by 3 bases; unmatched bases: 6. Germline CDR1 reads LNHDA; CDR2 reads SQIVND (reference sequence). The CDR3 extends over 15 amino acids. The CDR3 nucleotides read TGTGCCAGTAGTACATACAGGGGGAGGACAGATACGCAGTATTTT. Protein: CASSTYRGRTDTQYF.

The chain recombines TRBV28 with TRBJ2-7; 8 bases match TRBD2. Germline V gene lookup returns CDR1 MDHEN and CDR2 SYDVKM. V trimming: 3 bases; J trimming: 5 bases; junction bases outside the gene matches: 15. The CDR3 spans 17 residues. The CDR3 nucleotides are TGTGCCAGCAGTTTGGCCAAGCGGGGGACCTACCCCAACGAGCAGTACTTC. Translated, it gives CASSLAKRGTYPNEQYF.

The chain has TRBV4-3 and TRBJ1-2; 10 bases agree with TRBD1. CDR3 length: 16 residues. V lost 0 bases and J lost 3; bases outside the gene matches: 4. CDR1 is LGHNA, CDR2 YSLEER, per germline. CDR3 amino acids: CASSQESGQGDYGYTF. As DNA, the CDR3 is TGCGCCAGCAGCCAAGAAAGCGGACAGGGGGACTATGGCTACACCTTC.

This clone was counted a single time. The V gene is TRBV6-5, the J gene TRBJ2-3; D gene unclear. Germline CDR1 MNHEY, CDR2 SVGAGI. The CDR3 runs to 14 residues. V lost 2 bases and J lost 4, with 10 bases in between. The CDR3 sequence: CASSYRLEADTQYF. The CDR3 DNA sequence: TGTGCCAGCAGTTACCGGCTAGAAGCAGATACGCAGTATTTT.

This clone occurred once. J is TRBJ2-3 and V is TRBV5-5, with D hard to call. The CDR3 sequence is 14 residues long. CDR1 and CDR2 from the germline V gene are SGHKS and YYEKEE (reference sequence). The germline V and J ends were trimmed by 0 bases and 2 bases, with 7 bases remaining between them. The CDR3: CASSLEVITDTQYF. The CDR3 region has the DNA TGTGCCAGCAGCTTGGAAGTGATCACAGATACGCAGTATTTT.

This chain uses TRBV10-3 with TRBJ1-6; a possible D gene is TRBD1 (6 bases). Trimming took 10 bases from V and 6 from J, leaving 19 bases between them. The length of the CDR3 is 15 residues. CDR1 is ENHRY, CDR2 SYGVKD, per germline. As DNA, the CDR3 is TGTGCCACAGGGGTTAGGGAAGGGGGTAATTCACCCCTCCACTTT. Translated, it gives CATGVREGGNSPLHF.

In nucleotides, the CDR3 is TGCGCCAGCAGCCAAGAGACCGGGACAGGGAAAGGATCAACCTACGAGCAGTACTTC. It is translated as CASSQETGTGKGSTYEQYF. The chain carries TRBV4-1 and TRBJ2-7; TRBD1 aligns across 9 bases. The CDR3 length is 19 residues. V gave up 0 bases and J gave up 2 bases; unmatched junction bases: 14. The V gene's germline CDR1 is MGHRA and CDR2 YSYEKL.

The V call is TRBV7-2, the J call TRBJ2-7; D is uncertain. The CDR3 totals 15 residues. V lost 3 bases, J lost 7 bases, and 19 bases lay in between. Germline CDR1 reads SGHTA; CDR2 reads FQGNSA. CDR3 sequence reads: CASSFDAGFRAEQYF. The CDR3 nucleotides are TGTGCCAGCAGCTTCGACGCAGGCTTCCGGGCGGAGCAGTACTTC. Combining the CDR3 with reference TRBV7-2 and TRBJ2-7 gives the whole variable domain GAGVSQSPSNKVTEKGKDVELRCDPISGHTALYWYRQSLGQGLEFLIYFQGNSAPDKSGLPSDRFSAERTGGSVSTLTIQRTQQEDSAVYLCASSFDAGFRAEQYFGPGTRLTVT.

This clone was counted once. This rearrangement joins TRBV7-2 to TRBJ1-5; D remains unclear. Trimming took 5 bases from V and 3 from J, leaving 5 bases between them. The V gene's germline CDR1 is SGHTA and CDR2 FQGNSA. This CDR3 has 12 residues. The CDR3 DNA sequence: TGTGCCAGCAGCCCTATCAATCAGCCCCAGCATTTT. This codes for CASSPINQPQHF.

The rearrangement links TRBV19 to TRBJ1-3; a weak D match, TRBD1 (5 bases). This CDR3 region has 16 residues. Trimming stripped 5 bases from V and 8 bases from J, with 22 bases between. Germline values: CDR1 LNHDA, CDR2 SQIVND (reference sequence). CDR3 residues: CASSPSPRQGSHTIYF. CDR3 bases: TGTGCCAGTAGTCCCTCGCCACGGCAGGGATCACACACCATATATTTT. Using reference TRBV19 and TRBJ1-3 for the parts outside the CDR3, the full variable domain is DGGITQSPKYLFRKEGQNVTLSCEQNLNHDAMYWYRQDPGQGLRLIYYSQIVNDFQKGDIAEGYSVSREKKESFPLTVTSAQKNPTAFYLCASSPSPRQGSHTIYFGEGSWLTVV.

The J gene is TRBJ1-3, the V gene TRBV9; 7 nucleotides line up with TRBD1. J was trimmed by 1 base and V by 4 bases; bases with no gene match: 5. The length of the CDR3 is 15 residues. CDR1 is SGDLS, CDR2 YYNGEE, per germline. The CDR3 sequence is CASSQTGQSGNTIYF. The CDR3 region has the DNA TGTGCCAGCAGCCAAACGGGACAGTCTGGAAACACCATATATTTT. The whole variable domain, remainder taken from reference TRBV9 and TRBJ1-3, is DSGVTQTPKHLITATGQRVTLRCSPRSGDLSVYWYQQSLDQGLQFLIQYYNGEERAKGNILERFSAQQFPDLHSELNLSSLELGDSALYFCASSQTGQSGNTIYFGEGSWLTVV.